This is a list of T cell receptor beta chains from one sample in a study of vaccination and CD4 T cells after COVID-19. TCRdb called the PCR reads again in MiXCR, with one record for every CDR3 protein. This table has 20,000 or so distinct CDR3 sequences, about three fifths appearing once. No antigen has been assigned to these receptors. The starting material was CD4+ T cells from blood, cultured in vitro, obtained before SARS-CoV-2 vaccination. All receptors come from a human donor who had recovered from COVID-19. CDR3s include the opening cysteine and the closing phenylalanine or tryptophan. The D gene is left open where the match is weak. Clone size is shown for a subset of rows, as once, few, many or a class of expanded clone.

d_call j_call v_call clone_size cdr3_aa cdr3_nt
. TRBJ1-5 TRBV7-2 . CASSANNYNQPQHF TGTGCCAGCAGCGCTAACAACTATAATCAGCCCCAGCATTTT
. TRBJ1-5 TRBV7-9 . CASSPYPRYSNQPQHF TGTGCCAGCAGCCCCTACCCGAGGTATAGCAATCAGCCCCAGCATTTT
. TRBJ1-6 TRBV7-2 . CASSLVGVDSPLHF TGTGCCAGCAGCTTAGTAGGGGTGGATTCACCCCTCCACTTT
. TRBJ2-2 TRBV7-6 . CASRPGSVNTGELFF TGTGCCAGCAGACCCGGGAGTGTGAACACCGGGGAGCTGTTTTTT
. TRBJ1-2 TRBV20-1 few CSARSPSGAPVNYGYTF TGCAGTGCTAGATCCCCTTCGGGGGCCCCCGTTAACTATGGCTACACCTTC
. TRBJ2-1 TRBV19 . CASSILSGGENEQFF TGTGCCAGTAGTATCCTTAGCGGTGGGGAGAATGAGCAGTTCTTC
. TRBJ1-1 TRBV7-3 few CASSRSREFEAFF TGTGCCAGCAGCAGATCCAGGGAATTTGAAGCTTTCTTT
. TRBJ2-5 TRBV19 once CASSLDSYQETQYF TGTGCCAGTAGCTTAGACAGTTACCAAGAGACCCAGTACTTC
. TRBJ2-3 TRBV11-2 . CASSLDLPGPYPRDTQYF TGTGCCAGCAGCTTAGATCTCCCAGGGCCTTACCCTCGAGATACGCAGTATTTT
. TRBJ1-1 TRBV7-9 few CASSALSTEAFF TGTGCCAGCAGCGCCCTCAGCACTGAAGCTTTCTTT
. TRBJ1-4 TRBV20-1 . CSARGRGAEKLFF TGCAGTGCTAGAGGCCGGGGGGCGGAAAAACTGTTTTTT
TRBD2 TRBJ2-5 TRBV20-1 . CSVPPGTSGRETQYF TGCAGTGTTCCGCCCGGGACTAGCGGGAGAGAGACCCAGTACTTC
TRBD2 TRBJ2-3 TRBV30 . CAWSTWEGSTDTQYF TGTGCCTGGAGTACGTGGGAGGGCTCCACAGATACGCAGTATTTT
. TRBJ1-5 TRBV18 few CASSPTANQPQHF TGTGCCAGCTCACCGACTGCGAATCAGCCCCAGCATTTT
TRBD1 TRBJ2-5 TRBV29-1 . CSAQDRGSQETQYF TGCAGCGCCCAAGACAGGGGTTCCCAAGAGACCCAGTACTTC
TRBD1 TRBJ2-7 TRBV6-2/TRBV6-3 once CASSYDRASYEQYF TGTGCCAGCAGTTACGACAGGGCCTCCTACGAGCAGTACTTC
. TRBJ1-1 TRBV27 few CASSLWAGGMNTEAFF TGTGCCAGCAGTTTATGGGCAGGAGGGATGAACACTGAAGCTTTCTTT
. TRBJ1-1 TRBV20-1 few CSASRQWDTEAFF TGCAGTGCTAGTCGACAGTGGGACACTGAAGCTTTCTTT
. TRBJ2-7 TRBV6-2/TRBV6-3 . CASSEARDTEQYF TGTGCCAGCAGTGAGGCCCGGGACACCGAGCAGTACTTC
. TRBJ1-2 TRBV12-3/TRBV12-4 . CASNIQGNYGYTF TGTGCCAGCAACATTCAGGGAAACTATGGCTACACCTTC
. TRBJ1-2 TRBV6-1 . CASTNTGSYGYTF TGTGCCAGCACTAACACAGGATCCTATGGCTACACCTTC
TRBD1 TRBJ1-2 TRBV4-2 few CASSHGQGDYGYTF TGTGCCAGCAGCCACGGACAGGGGGACTATGGCTACACCTTC
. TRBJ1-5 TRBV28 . CASSPLRAASNQPQHF TGTGCCAGCAGCCCCCTTAGGGCAGCAAGCAATCAGCCCCAGCATTTT
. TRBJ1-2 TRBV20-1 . CSARSGANYGYTF TGCAGTGCTAGATCGGGGGCTAACTATGGCTACACCTTC
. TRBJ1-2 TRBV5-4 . CASSQDSRGGYTF TGTGCCAGCAGCCAGGACAGTCGAGGCGGCTACACCTTC
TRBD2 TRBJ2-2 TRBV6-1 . CASSAPPGLAGANTGELFF TGTGCCAGCAGTGCCCCGCCGGGACTAGCGGGGGCGAACACCGGGGAGCTGTTTTTT